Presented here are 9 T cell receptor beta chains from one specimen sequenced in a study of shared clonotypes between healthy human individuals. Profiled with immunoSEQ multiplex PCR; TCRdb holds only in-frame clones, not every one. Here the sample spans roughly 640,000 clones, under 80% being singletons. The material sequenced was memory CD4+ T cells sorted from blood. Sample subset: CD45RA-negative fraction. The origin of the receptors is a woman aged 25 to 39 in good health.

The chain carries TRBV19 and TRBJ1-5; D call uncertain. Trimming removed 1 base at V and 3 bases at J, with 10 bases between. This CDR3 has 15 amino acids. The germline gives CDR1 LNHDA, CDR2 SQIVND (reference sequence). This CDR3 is CASSIGAATNQPQHF. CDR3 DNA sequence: TGTGCCAGTAGTATAGGGGCAGCCACCAATCAGCCCCAGCATTTT.

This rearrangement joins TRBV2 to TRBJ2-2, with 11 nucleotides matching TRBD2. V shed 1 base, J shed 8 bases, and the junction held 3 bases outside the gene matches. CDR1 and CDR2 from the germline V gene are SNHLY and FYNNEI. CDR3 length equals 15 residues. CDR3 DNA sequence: TGTGCCAGCAGTGAAGAGGCTAGCGGGAGGGGGGAGCTGTTTTTT. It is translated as CASSEEASGRGELFF.

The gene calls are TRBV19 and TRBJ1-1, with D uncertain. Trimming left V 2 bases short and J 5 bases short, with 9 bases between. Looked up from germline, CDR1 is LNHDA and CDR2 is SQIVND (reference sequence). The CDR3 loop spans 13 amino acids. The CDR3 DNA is TGTGCCAGTAGTATAAAGGTCCATACTGAAGCTTTCTTT. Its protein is CASSIKVHTEAFF.

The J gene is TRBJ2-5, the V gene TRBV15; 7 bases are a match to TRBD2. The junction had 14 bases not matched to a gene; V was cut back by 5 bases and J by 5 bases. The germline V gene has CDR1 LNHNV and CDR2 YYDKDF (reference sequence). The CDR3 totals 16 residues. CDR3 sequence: CATSPNRDGAGETQYF. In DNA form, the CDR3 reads TGTGCCACCAGCCCAAACCGGGACGGAGCGGGGGAGACCCAGTACTTC.

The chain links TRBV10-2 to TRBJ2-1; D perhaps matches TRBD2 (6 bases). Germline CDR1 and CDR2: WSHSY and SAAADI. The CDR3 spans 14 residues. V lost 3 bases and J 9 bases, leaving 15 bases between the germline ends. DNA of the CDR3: TGCGCCAGCAGTGACGTACGGGAGCGGGTTGAGCAGTTCTTC. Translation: CASSDVRERVEQFF.

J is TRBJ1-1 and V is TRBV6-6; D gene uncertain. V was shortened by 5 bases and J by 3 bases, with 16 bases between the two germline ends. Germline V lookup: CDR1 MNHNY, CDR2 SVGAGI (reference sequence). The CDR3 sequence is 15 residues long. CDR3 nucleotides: TGTGCCAGCAGTCCCCCCTTTCGGGGAGACACTGAAGCTTTCTTT. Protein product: CASSPPFRGDTEAFF.

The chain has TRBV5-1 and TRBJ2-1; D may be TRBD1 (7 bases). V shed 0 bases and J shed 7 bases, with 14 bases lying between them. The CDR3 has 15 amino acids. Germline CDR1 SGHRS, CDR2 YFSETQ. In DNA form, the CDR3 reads TGCGCCAGCAGCTTGGCGGGGCAGGGGGGTAATGAGCAGTTCTTC. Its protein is CASSLAGQGGNEQFF.

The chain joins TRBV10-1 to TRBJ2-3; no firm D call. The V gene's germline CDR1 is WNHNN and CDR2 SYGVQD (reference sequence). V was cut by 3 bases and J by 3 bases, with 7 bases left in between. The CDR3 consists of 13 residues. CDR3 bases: TGCGCCAGCAGTGACCCCTCGACAGATACGCAGTATTTT. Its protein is CASSDPSTDTQYF.

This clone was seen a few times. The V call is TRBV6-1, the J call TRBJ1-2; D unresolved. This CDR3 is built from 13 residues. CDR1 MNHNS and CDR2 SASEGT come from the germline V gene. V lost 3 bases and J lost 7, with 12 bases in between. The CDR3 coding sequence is TGTGCCAGCAGTGACGCGGGATTGGGTGGCTACACCTTC. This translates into CASSDAGLGGYTF.